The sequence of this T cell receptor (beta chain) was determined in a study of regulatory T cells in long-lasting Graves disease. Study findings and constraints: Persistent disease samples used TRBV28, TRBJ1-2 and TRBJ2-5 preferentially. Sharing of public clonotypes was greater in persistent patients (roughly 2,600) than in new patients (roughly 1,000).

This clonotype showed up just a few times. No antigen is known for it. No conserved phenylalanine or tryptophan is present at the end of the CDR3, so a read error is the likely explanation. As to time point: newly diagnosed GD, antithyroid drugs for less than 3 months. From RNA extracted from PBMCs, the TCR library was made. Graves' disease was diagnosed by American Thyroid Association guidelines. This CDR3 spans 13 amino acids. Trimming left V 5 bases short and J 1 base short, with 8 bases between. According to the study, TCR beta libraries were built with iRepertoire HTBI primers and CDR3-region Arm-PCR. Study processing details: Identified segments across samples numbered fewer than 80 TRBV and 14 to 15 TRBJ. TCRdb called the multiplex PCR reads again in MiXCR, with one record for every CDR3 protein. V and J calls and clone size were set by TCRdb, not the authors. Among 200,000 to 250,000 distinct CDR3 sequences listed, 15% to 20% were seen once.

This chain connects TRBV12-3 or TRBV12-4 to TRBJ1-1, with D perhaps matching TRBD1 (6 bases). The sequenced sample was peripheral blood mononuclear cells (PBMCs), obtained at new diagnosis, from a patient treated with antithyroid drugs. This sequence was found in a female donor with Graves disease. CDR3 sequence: CASSLQGNTEAFL. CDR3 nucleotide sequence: TGTGCCAGCAGTCTACAGGGGAACACTGAAGCTTTCCTT.